Shown below are 10 T cell receptor beta chains from a single sample sequenced in a study of CD8 T cells in ankylosing spondylitis. MiXCR, applied by TCRdb to the 5' RACE reads, yields one record per CDR3 protein. The sample contains some 30,000 distinct CDR3 sequences, less than 40% of which appear only once. Source material: synovial fluid, either unsorted or a sorted T cell fraction (not recorded which). Receptors originate from a male donor with ankylosing spondylitis.

The chain is built from TRBV5-1 and TRBJ2-7; 7 positions match TRBD1. There are 14 residues in the CDR3. CDR1 and CDR2 (germline): SGHRS, YFSETQ. Trimming at V came to 3 bases and at J to 5 bases, leaving 8 bases not matched to a gene. In DNA form, the CDR3 reads TGCGCCAGCAGCTCCGACAGGGTGTTCAACGAGCAGTACTTC. This sequence encodes CASSSDRVFNEQYF.

The sample holds a few counts of this clonotype. This chain joins TRBV20-1 and TRBJ1-2, with a possible D match to TRBD1 (5 bases). Trimming pared 0 bases from V and 7 bases from J, leaving 6 bases between. The CDR3 has 11 amino acids. Germline CDR1 and CDR2: DFQATT and SNEGSKA (reference sequence). CDR3 residues: CSARDRGGYTF. The CDR3 DNA reads as TGCAGTGCTAGAGATAGGGGTGGCTACACCTTC.

The chain has TRBV5-6 and TRBJ2-1, with D possibly matching TRBD2 (5 bases). The germline V and J ends were trimmed by 4 bases and 0 bases, with 8 bases remaining between them. The CDR3 has 14 amino acids. Germline CDR1 is SGHDT and CDR2 is YYEEEE. Here the CDR3 DNA reads TGTGCCAGCAGCCCCGCGGGCTCCTACAATGAGCAGTTCTTC. Translating it yields CASSPAGSYNEQFF.

In its sample, this clonotype was seen a few times. This chain joins TRBV4-1 and TRBJ1-5; no clear D gene. The CDR3 extends over 16 amino acids. The germline V gene has CDR1 MGHRA and CDR2 YSYEKL. V was shortened by 1 base and J by 0 bases, with 10 bases between the two germline ends. The CDR3 region is CASSQGVGNSNQPQHF. Written as DNA, the CDR3 is TGCGCCAGCAGCCAAGGGGTGGGGAATAGCAATCAGCCCCAGCATTTT.

The table lists this clonotype with a few counts. The chain has TRBV7-9 and TRBJ1-1; 9 positions agree with TRBD1. V lost 5 bases, J lost 3 bases, and 4 bases stayed unmatched. CDR1 and CDR2 (germline): SEHNR, FQNEAQ (reference sequence). The CDR3 has 14 residues. The CDR3: CASSPRDRDTEAFF. CDR3 DNA: TGTGCCAGCAGCCCCCGGGACAGGGACACTGAAGCTTTCTTT.

This chain joins TRBV6-5 and TRBJ2-1, with TRBD2 identical over 12 bases. The germline V gene has CDR1 MNHEY and CDR2 SVGAGI. The junction had 8 bases not matched to a gene; V was cut back by 4 bases and J by 7 bases. The CDR3 has 16 residues. The DNA of the CDR3 is TGTGCCAGCAGTTTTCTAGCGGGAGGGCCGAAAAATGAGCAGTTCTTC. Translated, it gives CASSFLAGGPKNEQFF.

This clonotype was counted a few times. V usage is TRBV3-1 and J usage is TRBJ2-1, with 9 bases matching TRBD2. Germline CDR1 and CDR2: LGHDT and YNNKEL (reference sequence). The junction had 5 bases not matched to a gene; V was cut back by 2 bases and J by 9 bases. This CDR3 comprises 14 residues. CDR3 nucleotide sequence: TGTGCCAGCAGCCAAATAGCGGGAGTGGGTGAGCAGTTCTTC. Its translation: CASSQIAGVGEQFF.

This clonotype was detected only a few times. V and J are TRBV7-8 and TRBJ1-2, with D tentatively TRBD1 (6 bases). CDR1 is SGHVS, CDR2 FQNEAQ, per germline. V was pared by 5 bases and J by 2 bases, with 12 bases between. This CDR3 spans 14 amino acids. CDR3 sequence (DNA): TGTGCCAGCAGCATTCATGACAGGAACTATGGCTACACCTTC. Translation: CASSIHDRNYGYTF. The complete variable domain, with remaining parts taken from reference TRBV7-8 and TRBJ1-2, reads GAGVSQSPRYKVAKRGQDVALRCDPISGHVSLFWYQQALGQGPEFLTYFQNEAQLDKSGLPSDRFFAERPEGSVSTLKIQRTQQEDSAVYLCASSIHDRNYGYTFGSGTRLTVV.

This clonotype came up a few times. The chain carries TRBV10-3 and TRBJ1-5; TRBD1 matches at 8 bases. J was trimmed by 5 bases and V by 6 bases; bases with no gene match: 6. The CDR3 has 14 residues. The V gene's germline CDR1 is ENHRY and CDR2 SYGVKD. This CDR3 is CAISGGQGDQPQHF. In DNA form, the CDR3 reads TGTGCCATCAGCGGCGGACAGGGAGATCAGCCCCAGCATTTT.

This clonotype was picked up many times. The chain combines TRBV2 with TRBJ2-1; 10 bases are a match to TRBD2. CDR3 size: 15 residues. Unmatched junction bases numbered 3, after V lost 6 bases and J lost 1 base. Germline-derived CDR1 and CDR2 are SNHLY and FYNNEI. The CDR3 region is CASRELAGSYNEQFF. For the CDR3, the DNA is TGTGCCAGCAGGGAACTAGCGGGGTCCTACAATGAGCAGTTCTTC.